A selection of T cell receptor beta chains follows, all from one sample in a study of beta chain features in type 1 diabetes. Profiling relied on immunoSEQ multiplex PCR, and the TCRdb table lists in-frame clones only, not all of them. The sample records roughly 240,000 clones, roughly 13% being singletons. Sequencing was done on a sample of naive CD4+ T cells from blood. These receptors originate from a woman aged 40 to 49 in good health. CDR3s include the opening cysteine and the closing phenylalanine or tryptophan. Each record gives: clone size, V gene, D gene, J gene, CDR3 protein, CDR3 DNA. D genes are given only for firm matches. Size is stated for part of the rows, as once, few or many counts, or as a class when the clone is expanded.

clone_size: NA
v_call: TRBV7-2
d_call: NA
j_call: TRBJ2-3
cdr3_aa: CASSLSLYVRDTQYF
cdr3_nt: TGTGCCAGCAGCTTATCTCTTTATGTGCGTGATACGCAGTATTTT

clone_size: few
v_call: TRBV29-1
d_call: NA
j_call: TRBJ2-5
cdr3_aa: CSVGLSGGETQYF
cdr3_nt: TGCAGCGTAGGGCTCTCAGGCGGGGAGACCCAGTACTTC

clone_size: NA
v_call: TRBV29-1
d_call: TRBD1
j_call: TRBJ1-4
cdr3_aa: CSVELGDSQYEKLFF
cdr3_nt: TGCAGCGTTGAATTGGGGGACAGTCAATATGAAAAACTGTTTTTT

clone_size: few
v_call: TRBV6-5
d_call: TRBD1
j_call: TRBJ2-7
cdr3_aa: CASSRGQGRYEQYF
cdr3_nt: TGTGCCAGCAGCCGGGGACAGGGAAGGTACGAGCAGTACTTC

clone_size: NA
v_call: TRBV5-4
d_call: TRBD1
j_call: TRBJ2-2
cdr3_aa: CASRKGQGNTGELFF
cdr3_nt: TGTGCCAGCAGGAAGGGACAGGGCAACACCGGGGAGCTGTTTTTT

clone_size: NA
v_call: TRBV10-3
d_call: NA
j_call: TRBJ1-5
cdr3_aa: CAISTGSNQPQHF
cdr3_nt: TGTGCCATCAGTACAGGGAGCAATCAGCCCCAGCATTTT

clone_size: few
v_call: TRBV7-2
d_call: TRBD1
j_call: TRBJ2-7
cdr3_aa: CASSLRDSSYEQYF
cdr3_nt: TGTGCCAGCAGCCTCAGGGACAGCTCCTACGAGCAGTACTTC

clone_size: NA
v_call: TRBV6-5
d_call: NA
j_call: TRBJ2-2
cdr3_aa: CASSYSRAAPLKLFF
cdr3_nt: TGTGCCAGCAGTTATTCCAGGGCGGCACCCTTGAAGCTGTTTTTT

clone_size: NA
v_call: TRBV5-1
d_call: TRBD1
j_call: TRBJ2-7
cdr3_aa: CASSIGQGAFKGEQYF
cdr3_nt: TGCGCCAGCAGCATAGGACAGGGGGCGTTTAAGGGCGAGCAGTACTTC

clone_size: few
v_call: TRBV10-2
d_call: NA
j_call: TRBJ1-1
cdr3_aa: CASSESIEAFF
cdr3_nt: TGCGCCAGCAGTGAGTCTATTGAAGCTTTCTTT

clone_size: NA
v_call: TRBV27
d_call: NA
j_call: TRBJ1-3
cdr3_aa: CASSASQGSGNTIYF
cdr3_nt: TGTGCCAGCAGTGCATCACAGGGCTCTGGAAACACCATATATTTT